These T cell receptor beta chains were read from a single sample in a study of blood T cell repertoires in COVID-19. Generated by immunoSEQ multiplex PCR, the TCRdb table keeps only in-frame clones and is missing some. Altogether some 130,000 clones are present, roughly 83% being singletons, with the ten largest covering about a sixth. What was sequenced was peripheral blood. Receptors were obtained from a woman older than 75 with acute or convalescent COVID-19. Each CDR3 is given with its conserved first and last residue. D genes are given only for firm matches. For some rows the clone size is stated as once, few or many, or as a class when expanded; others skip it.

d_call clone_size j_call v_call cdr3_aa cdr3_nt
. . TRBJ2-6 TRBV2 CARQASGANVLTF TGTGCCAGACAGGCTTCTGGGGCCAACGTCCTGACTTTC
. . TRBJ1-2 TRBV6-1 CASSELNRNYGYTF TGTGCCAGCAGTGAATTGAACAGAAACTATGGCTACACCTTC
. . TRBJ1-2 TRBV6-6 CASVGEDYGYTF TGTGCCAGCGTCGGGGAGGACTATGGCTACACCTTC
. . TRBJ2-5 TRBV11-2 CASSLGPQVGRETQYF TGTGCCAGCAGCTTAGGGCCCCAGGTCGGTCGGGAGACCCAGTACTTC
. . TRBJ2-3 TRBV7-7 CASSQGLARTDTQYF TGTGCTAGCAGCCAGGGTCTAGCGCGCACAGATACGCAGTATTTT
. few TRBJ2-7 TRBV7-6 CASSLAGGLRYEQYF TGTGCCAGCAGCTTAGCCGGCGGGTTGCGTTACGAGCAGTACTTC
. . TRBJ2-7 TRBV30 CAWSVTAEQYF TGTGCCTGGAGTGTGACAGCCGAGCAGTACTTC
. once TRBJ2-3 TRBV7-2 CASSPDLSSTDTQYF TGTGCCAGCAGTCCGGACTTATCTAGCACAGATACGCAGTATTTT
. . TRBJ1-3 TRBV7-9 CASSLELWSSGNTIYF TGTGCCAGCAGCTTAGAGTTGTGGAGCTCTGGAAACACCATATATTTT
TRBD1 once TRBJ1-4 TRBV5-8 CASSTGTGDTTNEKLFF TGTGCCAGCAGCACTGGGACAGGGGATACAACTAATGAAAAACTGTTTTTT
TRBD1 few TRBJ2-7 TRBV3-1/TRBV3-2 CASSQADRGSYEQYF TGTGCCAGCAGCCAAGCGGACAGGGGCTCCTACGAGCAGTACTTC
. . TRBJ1-5 TRBV4-3 CASSHSQGTQPQHF TGCGCCAGCAGCCATTCACAGGGAACTCAGCCCCAGCATTTT
TRBD1 . TRBJ2-3 TRBV18 CASSPRPPGTGGADTQYF TGTGCCAGCTCACCACGACCCCCCGGGACAGGGGGCGCAGATACGCAGTATTTT
TRBD2 . TRBJ2-7 TRBV9 CASSALPGLAAYEQYF TGTGCCAGCAGCGCCCTCCCGGGACTAGCGGCGTACGAGCAGTACTTC
. . TRBJ1-6 TRBV3-1/TRBV3-2 CASSQNRQASSYNSPLHF TGTGCCAGCAGCCAGAACAGACAGGCGAGCTCCTATAATTCACCCCTCCACTTT
. . TRBJ1-1 TRBV29-1 CSVDPWTGNTEAFF TGCAGCGTTGACCCGTGGACGGGAAACACTGAAGCTTTCTTT
. once TRBJ1-2 TRBV19 CASSINPGHGYTF TGTGCCAGTAGTATAAACCCAGGGCATGGCTACACCTTC
. few TRBJ1-4 TRBV19 CASSPGTATNEKLFF TGTGCCAGTAGTCCAGGAACAGCAACTAATGAAAAACTGTTTTTT
. few TRBJ2-1 TRBV7-9 CASSPRLVYNEQFF TGTGCCAGCAGCCCAAGACTGGTCTACAATGAGCAGTTCTTC
. . TRBJ1-2 TRBV7-2 CASSSQTGRGYTF TGTGCCAGCAGCTCGCAGACTGGGAGGGGCTACACCTTC
TRBD1 . TRBJ1-3 TRBV18 CASSRTGQSSGNTIYF TGTGCCAGCTCACGGACGGGACAGAGCTCTGGAAACACCATATATTTT
TRBD1 . TRBJ2-7 TRBV7-9 CASSLVRTGSGEQYF TGTGCCAGCAGCTTAGTTCGGACAGGGTCGGGCGAGCAGTACTTC
. . TRBJ1-4 TRBV29-1 CSVPGGWDEKLFF TGCAGCGTACCCGGAGGATGGGATGAAAAACTGTTTTTT
. . TRBJ1-5 TRBV6-2/TRBV6-3 CASSYVTGQGQPQHF TGTGCCAGCAGTTACGTAACAGGCCAGGGTCAGCCCCAGCATTTT
TRBD2 . TRBJ2-3 TRBV7-9 CASSRGLAGYTDTQYF TGTGCCAGCAGCCGGGGACTAGCGGGGTACACAGATACGCAGTATTTT
. . TRBJ2-5 TRBV20-1 CSAQFQETQYF TGCAGTGCCCAGTTCCAAGAGACCCAGTACTTC
TRBD1 . TRBJ2-5 TRBV7-8 CASRESRGQRTKETQYF TGTGCCAGCAGGGAAAGTCGGGGACAGCGAACTAAAGAGACCCAGTACTTC
TRBD1 . TRBJ1-2 TRBV5-4 CASGQGQGVNYGYTF TGTGCCAGCGGCCAGGGACAGGGAGTTAACTATGGCTACACCTTC
. . TRBJ1-5 TRBV5-8 CASSLSDGNQPQHF TGTGCCAGCAGCTTAAGTGACGGGAATCAGCCCCAGCATTTT
TRBD2 once TRBJ2-5 TRBV5-6 CASSPLAGGVETQYF TGTGCCAGCAGCCCCCTAGCGGGAGGGGTAGAGACCCAGTACTTC
TRBD1 . TRBJ1-4 TRBV7-9 CAIRTGTGTFNEKLFF TGTGCCATCAGAACCGGGACAGGGACTTTTAATGAAAAACTGTTTTTT
TRBD2 . TRBJ2-3 TRBV18 CASSTRSGAGPTSGGTDTQYF TGTGCCAGCTCAACACGATCCGGGGCAGGGCCCACTAGCGGAGGCACAGATACGCAGTATTTT
. . TRBJ2-7 TRBV2 CASSELEGTLSSYEQYF TGTGCCAGCAGTGAACTGGAGGGCACTTTGAGCTCCTACGAGCAGTACTTC